This TCR beta chain emerged from a study of T-cell reconstitution after alpha-beta-depleted transplantation in children. The V end was cut by 4 bases, the J end by 4 bases, with 10 bases between. Germline lookup yields CDR1 MGHRA and CDR2 YSYEKL. This CDR3 has 14 residues. Construction of the TCRbeta library involved unique molecular identifiers. TCRdb re-called the PCR reads with MiXCR, one entry per CDR3 protein. The sample has about 610,000 distinct CDR3 sequences, over 9.5% seen once. This clonotype originated in a human donor who donated a stem cell graft to a child with acute myeloid leukemia. Here the sequenced sample was PBMCs from the stem cell graft donor, taken from the stem cell graft. V gene TRBV4-1 combines with J gene TRBJ1-4; D gene unclear. The CDR3 DNA follows: TGCGCCAGCAGCCTCTCGGAACGTAATGAAAAACTGTTTTTT. It yields the protein CASSLSERNEKLFF.